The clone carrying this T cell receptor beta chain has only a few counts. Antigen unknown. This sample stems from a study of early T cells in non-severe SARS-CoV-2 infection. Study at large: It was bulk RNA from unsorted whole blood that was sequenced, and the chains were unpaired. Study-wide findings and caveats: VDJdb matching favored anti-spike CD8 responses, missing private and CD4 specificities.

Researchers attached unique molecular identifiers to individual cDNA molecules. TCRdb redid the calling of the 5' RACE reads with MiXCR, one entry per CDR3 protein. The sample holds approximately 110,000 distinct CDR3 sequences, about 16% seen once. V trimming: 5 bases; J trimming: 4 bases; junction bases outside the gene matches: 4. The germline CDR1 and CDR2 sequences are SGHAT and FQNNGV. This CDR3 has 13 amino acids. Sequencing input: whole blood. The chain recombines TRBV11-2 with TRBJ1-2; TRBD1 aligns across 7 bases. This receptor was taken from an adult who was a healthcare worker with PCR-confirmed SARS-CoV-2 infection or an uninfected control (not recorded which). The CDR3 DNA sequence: TGTGCCAGCAGCCCGGGACAGCTCTATGGCTACACCTTC. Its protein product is CASSPGQLYGYTF.